What follows describes a single T cell receptor (beta chain). What it binds is not known. The CDR3 sequence is 15 residues long. The V gene end was trimmed by 0 bases and the J gene end by 6 bases; junction bases not matched to a gene: 6. In germline, CDR1 is LGHNA, CDR2 YNFKEQ. At deep level, the assay was performed. Libraries were prepared by immunoSEQ multiplex PCR; TCRdb keeps only in-frame clonotypes and omits some of them. The sample lists about 380,000 clones, about 96% occurring once. The data stem from a study of shared clonotypes between healthy human individuals. Study conclusions and caveats: A handful of donors shared approximately 5% of their naive CD4 clonotypes. A generally larger estimated richness was seen in naive subsets than in memory subsets. In the sorted subsets, rarefaction showed sequencing was incomplete despite large depth.

The material sequenced was memory CD8+ T cells sorted from blood. Noted subset: CD45RO+ cells pooled with CCR7-negative TemRA cells. The chain combines TRBV4-2 with TRBJ2-7, with TRBD2 matching over 9 bases. This TCR was recovered from a man aged 25-40 years in good health. CDR3 in amino acids: CASSQDGTSQTEQYF. The CDR3 DNA follows: TGTGCCAGCAGCCAAGATGGGACTAGCCAAACCGAGCAGTACTTC.